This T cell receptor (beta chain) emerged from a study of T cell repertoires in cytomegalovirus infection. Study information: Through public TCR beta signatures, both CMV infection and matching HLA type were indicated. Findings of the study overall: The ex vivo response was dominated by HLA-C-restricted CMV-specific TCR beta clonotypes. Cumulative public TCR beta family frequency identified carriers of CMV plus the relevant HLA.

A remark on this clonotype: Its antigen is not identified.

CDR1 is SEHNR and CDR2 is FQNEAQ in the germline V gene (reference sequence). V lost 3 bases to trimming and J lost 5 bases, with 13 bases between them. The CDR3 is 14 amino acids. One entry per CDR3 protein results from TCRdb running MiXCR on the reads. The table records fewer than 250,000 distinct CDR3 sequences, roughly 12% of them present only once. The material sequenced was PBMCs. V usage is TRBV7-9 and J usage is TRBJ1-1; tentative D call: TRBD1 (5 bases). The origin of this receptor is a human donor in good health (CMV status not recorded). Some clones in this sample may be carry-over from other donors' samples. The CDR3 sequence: CASSFGGESTEAFF. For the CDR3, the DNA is TGTGCCAGCAGCTTTGGAGGGGAGTCAACTGAAGCTTTCTTT.